These T cell receptor beta chains were read from a single sample in a study of blood T cell repertoires in COVID-19. Profiling relied on immunoSEQ multiplex PCR, and the TCRdb table lists in-frame clones only, not all of them. The data contain 17,000 or so clones, roughly nine tenths of them singletons. Sample: peripheral blood. These receptors were collected from a human donor in a cohort sampled during active COVID-19. Each CDR3 is given with its conserved first and last residue. Each record gives: D gene, J gene, V gene, clone size, CDR3 protein, CDR3 DNA. The D gene is left open where the match is weak. Clone size, where shown, is once, few, many, or a class for clones that have expanded.

TRBD1 TRBJ1-4 TRBV14 . CASSQRTGHNEKLFF TGTGCCAGCAGCCAGAGGACAGGGCATAATGAAAAACTGTTTTTT
. TRBJ2-3 TRBV19 . CASSIEDTDTQYF TGTGCCAGTAGTATTGAGGACACAGATACGCAGTATTTT
. TRBJ2-7 TRBV5-1 . CASSLDGEQYF TGCGCCAGCAGCTTGGACGGCGAGCAGTACTTC
. TRBJ1-2 TRBV7-2 . CASSSAGRTVNYGYTF TGTGCCAGCAGCAGCGCCGGGAGGACAGTTAACTATGGCTACACCTTC
. TRBJ1-1 TRBV29-1 . CSVEGGPGQRNTEAFF TGCAGCGTTGAGGGTGGACCGGGACAAAGGAACACTGAAGCTTTCTTT
TRBD2 TRBJ2-3 TRBV5-1 . CASSSGLAGSSTDTQYF TGCGCCAGCAGCTCGGGACTAGCGGGCTCTAGCACAGATACGCAGTATTTT
. TRBJ2-1 TRBV2 once CASSEATSYNEQFF TGTGCCAGCAGTGAAGCTACCAGCTACAATGAGCAGTTCTTC
TRBD2 TRBJ2-5 TRBV7-9 . CASSFLAGEETQYF TGTGCCAGCAGCTTCCTAGCGGGGGAGGAGACCCAGTACTTC
TRBD1 TRBJ2-7 TRBV3-1/TRBV3-2 . CASSHRQGFYEQYF TGTGCCAGCAGCCATAGACAGGGTTTCTACGAGCAGTACTTC
TRBD2 TRBJ2-3 TRBV7-2 . CASSLVVLAGGYRDTQYF TGTGCCAGCAGCTTAGTTGTACTAGCGGGGGGGTATCGAGATACGCAGTATTTT
. TRBJ1-2 TRBV19 once CASSIDGRGRGYTF TGTGCCAGTAGTATAGACGGCAGGGGAAGAGGCTACACCTTC
. TRBJ2-3 TRBV4-1 . CASSLLGHSVETGDTQYF TGCGCCAGCAGCCTTCTCGGACACTCTGTTGAGACTGGAGATACGCAGTATTTT
. TRBJ1-4 TRBV6-5 . CASRVNGATNEKLFF TGTGCCAGCAGGGTTAACGGTGCAACTAATGAAAAACTGTTTTTT
. TRBJ2-7 TRBV4-1 . CASSQVIGVGGVTYEQYF TGCGCCAGCAGCCAAGTAATAGGAGTAGGGGGGGTTACCTACGAGCAGTACTTC
. TRBJ2-7 TRBV18 once CASSPPTGSYEQYF TGTGCCAGCTCACCCCCGACGGGCTCCTACGAGCAGTACTTC
. TRBJ1-5 TRBV9 . CASSAQGLGNQPQHF TGTGCCAGCAGCGCCCAGGGTCTGGGCAATCAGCCCCAGCATTTT
. TRBJ1-6 TRBV6-5 . CASSYGQQNSPLHF TGTGCCAGCAGTTACGGACAGCAAAATTCACCCCTCCACTTT
. TRBJ2-3 TRBV6-2/TRBV6-3 . CASSYSFGGFEDTQYF TGTGCCAGCAGTTACTCGTTCGGAGGCTTCGAGGATACGCAGTATTTT
TRBD1 TRBJ2-7 TRBV18 . CASSPLEDRGNEQYF TGTGCCAGCTCACCACTTGAGGACAGGGGTAACGAGCAGTACTTC
TRBD2 TRBJ2-7 TRBV25-1 . CASSDSGRAYEQYF TGTGCCAGCAGTGATAGCGGGAGAGCCTACGAGCAGTACTTC
TRBD2 TRBJ2-7 TRBV7-9 . CASSLGRGSSYEQYF TGTGCCAGCAGCCTCGGGAGGGGCAGCTCCTACGAGCAGTACTTC
. TRBJ2-6 TRBV7-7 . CASSLVRGFRANVLTF TGTGCTAGCAGCTTAGTACGCGGTTTTAGGGCCAACGTCCTGACTTTC
. TRBJ2-5 TRBV5-5 . CASSLVTGLQETQYF TGTGCCAGCAGCTTGGTAACTGGACTCCAAGAGACCCAGTACTTC
TRBD1 TRBJ1-2 TRBV7-9 . CASSPDRLNGYTF TGTGCCAGCAGCCCGGACAGGTTGAATGGCTACACCTTC
. TRBJ2-3 TRBV19 . CASSTGDTQYF TGTGCCAGTAGTACGGGAGATACGCAGTATTTT
TRBD1 TRBJ1-1 TRBV30 . CAWSVLGGGPAEAFF TGTGCCTGGAGTGTACTCGGAGGGGGCCCAGCTGAAGCTTTCTTT
TRBD1 TRBJ1-2 TRBV7-8 once CASSSGTGNQPYGYTF TGTGCCAGCAGCTCCGGGACAGGGAATCAGCCCTATGGCTACACCTTC
TRBD1 TRBJ1-2 TRBV27 . CASSPGQGESYGYTF TGTGCCAGCAGTCCAGGACAGGGGGAGTCCTATGGCTACACCTTC
TRBD1 TRBJ1-3 TRBV3-1/TRBV3-2 . CASSQNRGSSGNTIYF TGTGCCAGCAGCCAGAACAGGGGAAGCTCTGGAAACACCATATATTTT
TRBD2 TRBJ2-3 TRBV7-8 once CASSKRSGGGGDTQYF TGTGCCAGCAGCAAACGAAGCGGGGGGGGAGGAGATACGCAGTATTTT
TRBD1 TRBJ1-6 TRBV19 . CASSVRQGSSYNSPLHF TGTGCCAGTAGTGTCCGACAGGGGAGCTCCTATAATTCACCCCTCCACTTT
TRBD2 TRBJ2-1 TRBV5-4 . CASSFKLAGDEQFF TGTGCCAGCAGCTTCAAGCTAGCGGGAGATGAGCAGTTCTTC
TRBD2 TRBJ2-3 TRBV10-3 . CAVGTPGLAGESTDTQYF TGTGCCGTCGGAACACCGGGACTAGCGGGGGAGAGCACAGATACGCAGTATTTT
. TRBJ2-1 TRBV14 . CASSQVLDTYKNEQFF TGTGCCAGCAGCCAAGTCCTGGACACATACAAGAATGAGCAGTTCTTC
. TRBJ2-2 TRBV10-1 . CASAGARNTGELFF TGCGCCAGCGCGGGGGCGAGAAACACCGGGGAGCTGTTTTTT
TRBD2 TRBJ2-2 TRBV9 . CASSPRGLAGSTGELFF TGTGCCAGCAGCCCGAGAGGGCTAGCGGGGAGTACCGGGGAGCTGTTTTTT
. TRBJ2-7 TRBV25-1 . CASNRGYEQYF TGTGCCAGCAATCGGGGTTACGAGCAGTACTTC
TRBD1 TRBJ1-4 TRBV7-9 . CASSPGQGNEKLFF TGTGCCAGCAGCCCGGGACAGGGTAATGAAAAACTGTTTTTT
. TRBJ2-2 TRBV5-5 . CASSSPPGTGELFF TGTGCCAGCAGCTCACCCCCGGGCACCGGGGAGCTGTTTTTT
. TRBJ2-5 TRBV6-2/TRBV6-3 . CASSDQWRETQYF TGTGCCAGCAGCGACCAATGGAGGGAGACCCAGTACTTC
. TRBJ2-7 TRBV6-1 . CASSDYSPRSSGQYF TGTGCCAGCAGTGATTATAGTCCCCGGTCGAGCGGGCAGTACTTC
. TRBJ1-2 TRBV12-3/TRBV12-4 . CASSPVLGQYYTF TGTGCCAGCAGCCCTGTGCTCGGTCAATACTACACCTTC
TRBD1 TRBJ2-7 TRBV4-2 once CASSQELGQGYEQYF TGTGCCAGCAGCCAAGAACTGGGACAGGGTTACGAGCAGTACTTC
. TRBJ2-5 TRBV11-2 . CASSLTGVDRQQETQYF TGTGCCAGCAGCTTAACGGGTGTCGACAGGCAGCAAGAGACCCAGTACTTC
. TRBJ1-5 TRBV12-3/TRBV12-4 . CASSLGPGPQHF TGTGCCAGCAGTTTAGGTCCGGGGCCCCAGCATTTT
TRBD1 TRBJ2-1 TRBV11-2 . CASSPQMTGSNEQFF TGTGCCAGCAGCCCGCAAATGACAGGGAGCAATGAGCAGTTCTTC
TRBD2 TRBJ2-5 TRBV5-1 . CASSLQAGGPETQYF TGCGCCAGCAGCTTGCAAGCGGGAGGGCCGGAGACCCAGTACTTC
. TRBJ1-1 TRBV6-2/TRBV6-3 . CASSRPFGNLLNTEAFF TGTGCCAGCAGTCGCCCCTTCGGGAATCTGCTGAACACTGAAGCTTTCTTT
TRBD1 TRBJ1-3 TRBV28 . CASSLGTDSGNTIYF TGTGCCAGCAGCCTTGGGACAGACTCTGGAAACACCATATATTTT
TRBD2 TRBJ2-7 TRBV6-5 . CASRGVGGISYEQYF TGTGCCAGCAGGGGCGTCGGGGGGATCTCCTACGAGCAGTACTTC